Listed below are T cell receptor beta chains from one sample, sequenced in a study of cytomegalovirus exposure and HLA in healthy donors. Here immunoSEQ multiplex PCR was the method, and the copy in TCRdb shows in-frame clones only, minus some. The sample gives 150,000 to 200,000 clones, less than 85% of which show up once; roughly 15% is in the top ten. The sequencing input was PBMCs. These receptor sequences come from a man aged 18 to 29 in good health and CMV-seropositive. CDR3s include the opening cysteine and the closing phenylalanine or tryptophan. A D gene is named only where the DNA matches it firmly. Expanded clones are given a class, and other clones once, few, many or no size at all.

clone_size d_call j_call v_call cdr3_aa cdr3_nt
- TRBD1 TRBJ1-6 TRBV30 CAWSRDRVNSPLHF TGTGCCTGGAGTCGAGACAGGGTGAACTCACCCCTCCACTTT
few TRBD1 TRBJ2-7 TRBV28 CASSFSGTGLEQYF TGTGCCAGCAGTTTTTCGGGGACAGGGCTCGAGCAGTACTTC
few - TRBJ1-1 TRBV7-6 CASSAREEAEAFF TGTGCCAGCAGCGCCAGGGAAGAGGCTGAAGCTTTCTTT
- - TRBJ2-3 TRBV6-5 CASSYSRQVADTQYF TGTGCCAGCAGTTACTCGCGGCAAGTCGCAGATACGCAGTATTTT
few - TRBJ2-5 TRBV7-8 CASSSGSPLRGETQYF TGTGCCAGCAGCTCAGGATCGCCGCTCCGTGGAGAGACCCAGTACTTC
- TRBD1 TRBJ2-4 TRBV5-1 CASSGGTGIDVAKNIQYF TGCGCCAGCAGCGGGGGGACAGGGATCGATGTAGCCAAAAACATTCAGTACTTC
- - TRBJ2-3 TRBV6-6 CASSYSSGSTDTQYF TGTGCCAGCAGTTACTCGTCGGGGAGCACAGATACGCAGTATTTT
- TRBD1 TRBJ2-7 TRBV27 CASSFGDRNYEQYF TGTGCCAGCAGTTTCGGGGACAGGAATTACGAGCAGTACTTC
- TRBD2 TRBJ2-3 TRBV4-1 CASSQDGLAGDTQYF TGCGCCAGCAGCCAAGATGGTCTAGCGGGAGATACGCAGTATTTT
- TRBD2 TRBJ2-7 TRBV4-1 CASSQGGLAGLYEQYF TGCGCCAGCAGCCAAGGCGGGCTAGCGGGGCTCTACGAGCAGTACTTC
few - TRBJ2-7 TRBV20-1 CSARTGYEQYF TGCAGTGCCCGTACAGGGTACGAGCAGTACTTC
- - TRBJ2-7 TRBV28 CASSSRTNEQYF TGTGCCAGCAGTTCCAGGACTAATGAGCAGTACTTC
- - TRBJ2-2 TRBV6-5 CASSPPETGELFF TGTGCCAGCAGCCCCCCGGAGACCGGGGAGCTGTTTTTT
- TRBD1 TRBJ1-1 TRBV6-1 CASNDREHTEAFF TGTGCCAGCAACGACAGGGAACACACTGAAGCTTTCTTT
- TRBD1 TRBJ1-1 TRBV29-1 CSVEGTGDGKPEAFF TGCAGCGTTGAGGGGACAGGGGATGGAAAGCCTGAAGCTTTCTTT
- TRBD2 TRBJ2-1 TRBV27 CASSLSLAGGTFF TGTGCCAGCAGTTTATCCCTAGCGGGAGGCACGTTCTTC
- - TRBJ2-3 TRBV14 CASSQVQLADTQYF TGTGCCAGCAGCCAAGTCCAACTAGCAGATACGCAGTATTTT
- - TRBJ2-6 TRBV7-2 CASSLQYSGANVLTF TGTGCCAGCAGCTTGCAGTACTCTGGGGCCAACGTCCTGACTTTC
- - TRBJ2-7 TRBV6-5 CASSYSTQGEQYF TGTGCCAGCAGTTACTCGACGCAGGGCGAGCAGTACTTC
- TRBD1 TRBJ2-3 TRBV30 CAWSQGVTDTQYF TGTGCCTGGAGTCAGGGGGTTACAGATACGCAGTATTTT
- TRBD1 TRBJ2-7 TRBV28 CASSRLPGPQGYEQYF TGTGCCAGCAGCAGACTCCCGGGTCCACAGGGGTACGAGCAGTACTTC
once TRBD1 TRBJ1-2 TRBV4-1 CASSPPGQKNGYTF TGCGCCAGCAGCCCTCCGGGACAGAAAAATGGCTACACCTTC
- - TRBJ1-1 TRBV4-1 CASSPLGGDVKGGFF TGCGCCAGCAGCCCACTTGGGGGGGATGTCAAGGGGGGTTTCTTT
- TRBD2 TRBJ2-7 TRBV6-5 CASSYGPGGTYEQYF TGTGCCAGCAGTTACGGCCCGGGGGGGACCTACGAGCAGTACTTC
- TRBD2 TRBJ2-1 TRBV7-9 CAISEGLAGAPREQFF TGTGCCATCTCTGAGGGACTAGCGGGAGCCCCACGGGAGCAGTTCTTC
- - TRBJ1-1 TRBV10-3 CAISESGGTEAFF TGTGCCATCAGTGAGTCGGGGGGCACTGAAGCTTTCTTT
- - TRBJ2-3 TRBV13 CASTEESTDTQYF TGTGCCAGCACCGAGGAAAGCACAGATACGCAGTATTTT
- TRBD1 TRBJ2-2 TRBV5-1 CASSLGQGSAGELFF TGCGCCAGCAGCCTGGGACAGGGGAGCGCCGGGGAGCTGTTTTTT
once - TRBJ1-1 TRBV28 CASSLGGRREAFF TGTGCCAGCAGTTTGGGGGGGAGACGCGAAGCTTTCTTT
- - TRBJ2-1 TRBV9 CASSPGGTANEQFF TGTGCCAGCAGCCCAGGGGGGACTGCCAATGAGCAGTTCTTC
- TRBD1 TRBJ1-2 TRBV27 CASSVRTGDRGYTF TGTGCCAGCAGTGTTCGGACAGGGGATCGCGGCTACACCTTC
once TRBD2 TRBJ2-5 TRBV19 CATRGGDETQYF TGTGCCACCCGGGGAGGGGACGAGACCCAGTACTTC
- TRBD2 TRBJ2-2 TRBV27 CASSPSSGRRYTGELFF TGTGCCAGCAGTCCCTCTAGCGGGAGAAGATACACCGGGGAGCTGTTTTTT
once TRBD2 TRBJ2-7 TRBV5-1 CASSSYSGGDTEQYF TGCGCCAGCAGCTCGTATAGCGGGGGGGATACCGAGCAGTACTTC
- TRBD1 TRBJ2-5 TRBV10-3 CAISERGTGQETQYF TGTGCCATCAGTGAGCGGGGGACAGGCCAAGAGACCCAGTACTTC
- - TRBJ1-1 TRBV9 CASSVELDTEAFF TGTGCCAGCAGCGTAGAACTTGACACTGAAGCTTTCTTT
- TRBD2 TRBJ2-7 TRBV6-1 CASSEALSGESYEQYF TGTGCCAGCAGTGAAGCGCTTAGCGGGGAGTCCTACGAGCAGTACTTC
- TRBD2 TRBJ2-5 TRBV7-2 CASSPGLAEETQYF TGTGCCAGCAGCCCCGGCCTAGCGGAAGAGACCCAGTACTTC
- - TRBJ1-2 TRBV10-2 CASSETGTPRTF TGCGCCAGCAGTGAAACCGGGACTCCCCGCACCTTC
- TRBD2 TRBJ2-7 TRBV27 CASSRTSGSREQYF TGTGCCAGCAGCCGGACTAGCGGGAGTAGAGAGCAGTACTTC
- TRBD1 TRBJ1-5 TRBV28 CASNYRDRKAVSNQPQHF TGTGCCAGCAATTACCGGGACAGGAAGGCCGTTAGCAATCAGCCCCAGCATTTT
- TRBD1 TRBJ1-2 TRBV19 CASSIRGQGAFRYTF TGTGCCAGTAGTATACGTGGACAGGGGGCTTTTCGCTACACCTTC
- - TRBJ1-4 TRBV28 CASSLNSRGKLFF TGTGCCAGCAGTTTAAACAGCCGGGGAAAACTGTTTTTT
- TRBD2 TRBJ2-1 TRBV11-2 CASSLGRGSFFSYNEQFF TGTGCCAGCAGCTTAGGGCGGGGGTCTTTTTTCTCCTACAATGAGCAGTTCTTC
- - TRBJ2-6 TRBV28 CASLGGPGANVLTF TGTGCCAGTCTGGGGGGACCTGGGGCCAACGTCCTGACTTTC
- - TRBJ2-7 TRBV13 CASSQRRAREQYF TGTGCCAGCAGTCAAAGGAGGGCCAGGGAGCAGTACTTC
- TRBD2 TRBJ2-7 TRBV28 CASRRGLGSHEQYF TGTGCCAGCAGAAGAGGACTAGGCTCCCACGAGCAGTACTTC
- TRBD1 TRBJ2-5 TRBV7-9 CASSSYRGEETQYF TGTGCCAGCAGCTCCTACAGGGGGGAAGAGACCCAGTACTTC
- - TRBJ1-2 TRBV5-6 CASSYIAGYTF TGTGCCAGCAGCTACATAGCTGGCTACACCTTC
- - TRBJ1-2 TRBV11-2 CASSPTAIYGYTF TGTGCCAGCAGCCCGACAGCTATTTATGGCTACACCTTC
- - TRBJ2-1 TRBV19 CASSIQYFSYNEQFF TGTGCCAGTAGTATCCAATACTTCTCCTACAATGAGCAGTTCTTC